These T cell receptor beta chains were read from a single sample in a study of chronic HIV infection and antiretroviral therapy. TCRdb ran MiXCR on the 5' RACE reads and lists one entry per CDR3 protein. The table records 40,000 or so distinct CDR3 sequences, about 7.4% of them present only once. Specimen: peripheral blood. These receptors all stem from an adult who had HIV and had not received antiretroviral therapy, or was an uninfected healthy control (not recorded which). Each CDR3 is given with its conserved first and last residue. D genes are given only for firm matches. Some rows mark clone size as missing; the rest say once, few, many or name a class of expanded clone.

V gene	D gene	clone size	J gene	CDR3 DNA	CDR3 protein
TRBV29-1	TRBD2	few	TRBJ2-3	TGCAGCATTAGCGGGAGTCCGTATTTT	CSISGSPYF
TRBV20-1	-	many	TRBJ2-7	TGCAGTGCTGCTCTAGGATTCGAGCAGTACTTC	CSAALGFEQYF
TRBV28	-	many	TRBJ2-7	TGTGCCAGCAGTGAGGGGACAAACTACGAGCAGTACTTC	CASSEGTNYEQYF
TRBV5-1	TRBD1	-	TRBJ1-6	TGCGCCAGCAGCCAGGGACAGGGAGATTCACCCCTCCACTTT	CASSQGQGDSPLHF
TRBV6-5	-	few	TRBJ2-3	TGTGCCAGCAGTTACTCGGAAAGCACAGATACGCAGTATTTT	CASSYSESTDTQYF
TRBV5-1	-	many	TRBJ2-5	TGCGCCAGCAGCGGGTTAGGCCAAGAGACCCAGTACTTC	CASSGLGQETQYF
TRBV7-2	-	many	TRBJ2-7	TGTGCCAGCAGCTTAGAAGCTGGGCGGACCCCCGCCGAGCAGTACTTC	CASSLEAGRTPAEQYF
TRBV29-1	-	few	TRBJ2-1	TGCAGCGTTGATCCAGTGACACGGAATGAGCAGTTCTTC	CSVDPVTRNEQFF
TRBV14	-	-	TRBJ2-7	TGTGCCAGCAGCCCCCGTTTTGCCCTTCAGGGCGAGCAGTACTTC	CASSPRFALQGEQYF
TRBV2	TRBD2	few	TRBJ2-1	TGTGCCAGCAGTGGGGCTAGCGGGAGCTCCTACAATGAGCAGTTCTTC	CASSGASGSSYNEQFF
TRBV10-3	TRBD1	many	TRBJ2-3	TGTGCCATCAGGACAGGGGGTGGCACAGATACGCAGTATTTT	CAIRTGGGTDTQYF
TRBV7-8	-	-	TRBJ2-5	TGTGCCAGCAGCAAATCCGGGCTCCTAAAAGGAGAGACCCAGTACTTC	CASSKSGLLKGETQYF
TRBV6-1	-	-	TRBJ1-6	TGTGCCAGCAGCCGACTACGGGATTCACCCCTCCACTTT	CASSRLRDSPLHF
TRBV5-1	-	many	TRBJ1-1	TGCGCCAGCAGCTTGGGTCTGGGGGGAGTGAACACTGAAGCTTTCTTT	CASSLGLGGVNTEAFF
TRBV29-1	-	-	TRBJ2-5	TGCAGCGTTGGTTCTGGGGGGCAACAGACCCAGTACTTC	CSVGSGGQQTQYF
TRBV2	-	many	TRBJ2-1	TGTGCCACCAGGCGAGGTGCATCTTCCTACAATGAGCAGTTCTTC	CATRRGASSYNEQFF
TRBV7-2	-	few	TRBJ1-1	TGTGCCAGCAGCTTAGAGACAGAGAACACTGAAGCTTTCTTT	CASSLETENTEAFF
TRBV10-3	TRBD2	many	TRBJ2-5	TGTGCCATCAGACGGGAGGGCCGAGAGACCCAGTACTTC	CAIRREGRETQYF
TRBV7-2	-	many	TRBJ2-7	TGTGCCAGCAGCTTAACGGACAGCTCCTACGAGCAGTACTTC	CASSLTDSSYEQYF
TRBV27	-	few	TRBJ2-1	TGTGCCAGCAGTTTACTTACCGGTGAGCAGTTCTTC	CASSLLTGEQFF
TRBV29-1	TRBD1	-	TRBJ2-7	TGCAGCGCGTTACAGGGGGCTCTAGAGGAGCAGTACTTC	CSALQGALEEQYF
TRBV2	-	many	TRBJ1-6	TGTGCCAGCAGTGATACAGGCGGGCATTCACCCCTCCACTTT	CASSDTGGHSPLHF
TRBV29-1	TRBD2	-	TRBJ2-1	TGCAGCGTTCAAAAACTAGCGGGAGAACATGAGCAGTTCTTC	CSVQKLAGEHEQFF
TRBV30	TRBD2	many	TRBJ2-1	TGTGCCTGGAGTCGGGGGGTAAGCTCCTACAATGAGCAGTTCTTC	CAWSRGVSSYNEQFF
TRBV5-1	-	-	TRBJ1-1	TGCGCCAGCAGCTTAACGGGATTGAACACTGAAGCTTTCTTT	CASSLTGLNTEAFF
TRBV28	-	-	TRBJ2-2	TGTGCCAGCAGTTTGGGGAGTGAGAACACCGGGGAGCTGTTTTTT	CASSLGSENTGELFF
TRBV15	-	-	TRBJ1-3	TGTGCCACCAGCAGAGATCTCCCTCTTGGAGGAAACACCATATATTTT	CATSRDLPLGGNTIYF
TRBV15	-	many	TRBJ1-5	TGTGCCACCAGCAGAGCCGGACAGAGCAATCAGCCCCAGCATTTT	CATSRAGQSNQPQHF
TRBV27	-	-	TRBJ1-1	TGTGCCAGCAGTTTCCAATCAGGGTACACTGAAGCTTTCTTT	CASSFQSGYTEAFF
TRBV2	-	-	TRBJ1-5	TGTGCCAGCAGCCCCGGGGCAGGAAGCGGTCAGCCCCAGCATTTT	CASSPGAGSGQPQHF
TRBV2	-	few	TRBJ1-4	TGTGCCAGCACCAGCCGTAGGGGAGAGAATGAAAAACTGTTTTTT	CASTSRRGENEKLFF
TRBV29-1	TRBD1	-	TRBJ2-2	TGCAGCGTAGGCGAAGGGGGGACAGGGGGCACCGGGGAGCTGTTTTTT	CSVGEGGTGGTGELFF
TRBV5-1	TRBD1	few	TRBJ2-1	TGCGCCAGCAGCTCCGGGACAGGGACCTACAATGAGCAGTTCTTC	CASSSGTGTYNEQFF
TRBV29-1	-	many	TRBJ1-1	TGCAGCGTTGCGCGTTCGAACACTGAAGCTTTCTTT	CSVARSNTEAFF
TRBV4-3	TRBD1	once	TRBJ2-7	TGCGCCAGCAGCCCCCGGGACAGTGGATACGAGCAGTACTTC	CASSPRDSGYEQYF
TRBV20-1	TRBD2	-	TRBJ2-1	TGCAGTGCTAGACCACTAGCGGGAGGGAATCGGGGTGAGCAGTTCTTC	CSARPLAGGNRGEQFF
TRBV18	-	few	TRBJ1-1	TGTGCCAGCTCACCACCGAGGTCGTTGAAGGGAATGAACACTGAAGCTTTCTTT	CASSPPRSLKGMNTEAFF
TRBV28	-	few	TRBJ1-4	TGTGCCAGCAGTTCCCCTATACGGGGGAGGGAAAAACTGTTTTTT	CASSSPIRGREKLFF
TRBV5-6	-	few	TRBJ2-5	TGTGCCAGCAGCTTGGATCACAGGGAAGAGACCCAGTACTTC	CASSLDHREETQYF
TRBV20-1	-	many	TRBJ2-7	TGCAGTGCACCCGGTAGGGAGCGGCCCTACGAGCAGTACTTC	CSAPGRERPYEQYF
TRBV11-3	-	many	TRBJ2-1	TGTGCCAGCAGCTTACCGCACAATGAGCAGTTCTTC	CASSLPHNEQFF
TRBV18	TRBD1	many	TRBJ2-2	TGTGCCAGCTCGACGGGACAGGGAAAGACCGGGGAGCTGTTTTTT	CASSTGQGKTGELFF
TRBV4-1	-	-	TRBJ1-5	TGCGCCAGCAGCCAATCTGGGTATAGCAATCAGCCCCAGCATTTT	CASSQSGYSNQPQHF
TRBV20-1	-	-	TRBJ2-7	TGCAGTGCTAGAGATAACCCCGAGCAGTACTTC	CSARDNPEQYF
TRBV4-1	-	many	TRBJ2-7	TGCGCCAGCAGCCAAGGGACGGGGGCGGTTTACGAGCAGTACTTC	CASSQGTGAVYEQYF
TRBV28	TRBD1	-	TRBJ1-1	TGTGCCAGCAGTTCCGGGACAGGGGTCATGAACACTGGAGCTTTCTTT	CASSSGTGVMNTGAFF
TRBV28	-	many	TRBJ1-1	TGTGCCAGCAGTTCGATGAACACTGAAGCTTTCTTT	CASSSMNTEAFF
TRBV10-3	TRBD1	many	TRBJ2-7	TGTGCCATCAGCCGGGACAGAGCGGCCGAGCAGTACTTC	CAISRDRAAEQYF
TRBV28	-	-	TRBJ2-1	TGTGCCAGCAGTTTTGGGGGTGGTAATGAGCAGTTCTTC	CASSFGGGNEQFF
TRBV7-7	TRBD1	-	TRBJ1-4	TGTGCCAGCAGCCTAACAGGGGGCGAGAATGAAAAACTGTTTTTT	CASSLTGGENEKLFF
TRBV7-2	-	few	TRBJ1-6	TGTGCCAGCAGCCCGACTTGGGACAATTCACCCCTCCACTTT	CASSPTWDNSPLHF
TRBV30	TRBD1	few	TRBJ2-7	TGTGCCTGGAGTGTTACCGGACAGGACTACGAGCAGTACTTC	CAWSVTGQDYEQYF
TRBV28	-	-	TRBJ1-1	TGTGCCAGCAGTTTACCGGGCGGGGAAGCTTTCTTT	CASSLPGGEAFF
TRBV27	TRBD1	few	TRBJ1-5	TGTGCCAGCAGTATAACAGGGGGGCCCCAGCATTTT	CASSITGGPQHF
TRBV18	-	-	TRBJ2-1	TGTGCCAGCTCACCACGACCGGCAGGGAAGTCCTACAATGAGCAGTTCTTC	CASSPRPAGKSYNEQFF
TRBV7-9	-	many	TRBJ2-1	TGTGCCAGCGGAGGGACAGACGCTGAGCAGTTCTTC	CASGGTDAEQFF
TRBV29-1	-	many	TRBJ1-2	TGCAGCGTTCCCTTACCGGGACTAAGATATGGCTACACCTTC	CSVPLPGLRYGYTF
TRBV28	TRBD1	many	TRBJ2-7	TGTGCCAGCAGCCCGGGACAGGTATCCTACGAGCAGTACTTC	CASSPGQVSYEQYF
TRBV28	-	few	TRBJ1-1	TGTGCCAGCAGTATCAAATCGGGACACCGTGAAGCTTTCTTT	CASSIKSGHREAFF